The 23 T cell receptor beta chains listed next were all sequenced from one sample in a study of T cell changes during pregnancy in multiple sclerosis. Clones were read by immunoSEQ multiplex PCR, and TCRdb kept only the in-frame ones, dropping some. Of 25,000 to 35,000 clones in the sample, 87% are singletons; the top ten hold 9.7%. Sequencing was performed on CD8+ T cells from peripheral blood mononuclear cells, taken in the first trimester of pregnancy. The receptors derive from a female donor with multiple sclerosis, enrolled in a pregnancy study.

The table lists this clone with a count of one. V gene TRBV28 combines with J gene TRBJ2-3, with TRBD2 matching 8 bases. Per the germline V gene, CDR1 is MDHEN and CDR2 is SYDVKM. This CDR3 region has 14 residues. V lost 6 bases to trimming and J lost 5 bases; unmatched junction nucleotides: 7. Here the CDR3 reads CASSNNRGGDTQYF. As DNA, the CDR3 is TGTGCCAGCAGCAATAACCGGGGGGGAGATACGCAGTATTTT.

This clone was found a few times. This sequence joins TRBV19 and TRBJ1-5; D unclear. The V end lost 4 bases, the J end lost 4 bases, and 20 bases lay between the germline ends. The CDR3 sequence is 17 residues long. Germline loops: CDR1 LNHDA, CDR2 SQIVND (reference sequence). The CDR3 DNA reads TGTGCCAGTAGTAAGGAATTTGACACAGCACTTAATCAGCCCCAGCATTTT. It yields the protein CASSKEFDTALNQPQHF.

This clone was recorded once. The chain is built from TRBV27 and TRBJ1-5; D unresolved. V was pared by 4 bases and J by 4 bases, with 14 bases between. The CDR3 sequence is 15 residues long. Looked up from germline, CDR1 is MNHEY and CDR2 is SMNVEV (reference sequence). This chain's CDR3 is CASSSREGGNQPQHF. As DNA, the CDR3 is TGTGCCAGCAGTTCCCGAGAGGGTGGAAATCAGCCCCAGCATTTT.

This clone was seen a single time. The gene calls are TRBV19 and TRBJ1-4, with TRBD1 matching 7 bases. Germline-derived CDR1 and CDR2 are LNHDA and SQIVND (reference sequence). After removal of 7 bases from V and 7 bases from J, the junction contained 9 bases not matched to a gene. The CDR3 runs 14 residues. The CDR3 sequence is CASKQGGALEKLFF. CDR3 sequence (DNA): TGTGCCAGTAAGCAGGGGGGCGCCCTTGAAAAACTGTTTTTT.

The rearrangement links TRBV7-6 to TRBJ2-2, with 10 bases that match TRBD2. Trimming cost V 1 base and J 10 bases; bases outside gene matches: 6. The length of the CDR3 is 15 residues. Germline lookup yields CDR1 SGHVS and CDR2 FNYEAQ. CDR3 nucleotides: TGTGCCAGCAGCTTAGAGCGGGAGGGCCAACCGGAGCTGTTTTTT. It translates to CASSLEREGQPELFF.

This clone was detected a few times. This chain joins TRBV27 and TRBJ2-1; 8 bases are shared with TRBD1. CDR3 size: 13 residues. J gave up 6 bases and V 10 bases, and 8 bases lay outside the gene matches. Germline values: CDR1 MNHEY, CDR2 SMNVEV (reference sequence). The CDR3 nucleotides read TGTGCCACGCGACAGGGGTCTGTCAATGAGCAGTTCTTC. It codes for CATRQGSVNEQFF.

The gene calls are TRBV30 and TRBJ1-5; the D gene is possibly TRBD1 (5 bases). CDR1 and CDR2 from the germline V gene are GTSNPN and SVGIG (reference sequence). The CDR3 extends over 15 amino acids. The ends were cut back, 5 bases at V and 0 bases at J, with 14 bases in the middle. The CDR3 here is CAWGPVGPSNQPQHF. CDR3 in DNA: TGTGCCTGGGGACCCGTGGGGCCTAGCAATCAGCCCCAGCATTTT.

V is TRBV9 and J is TRBJ2-1, with TRBD2 matching 8 bases. The CDR3 has 16 residues. Trimming cost V 7 bases and J 0 bases; bases outside gene matches: 9. Germline CDR1 is SGDLS and CDR2 is YYNGEE. The CDR3 loop reads CASSVAGPHSYNEQFF. Here the CDR3 DNA reads TGTGCCAGCTCGGTAGCGGGACCACACTCCTACAATGAGCAGTTCTTC.

In this sample, this clone turned up once. The chain employs TRBV6-5 and TRBJ1-2; no definite D call. Trimming left V 2 bases short and J 9 bases short, with 10 bases between. Germline lookup yields CDR1 MNHEY and CDR2 SVGAGI. The CDR3 sequence is 12 residues long. The CDR3 loop reads CASSYEGLRYTF. The DNA for the CDR3 is TGTGCCAGCAGTTACGAGGGCTTACGCTACACCTTC.

Of note for this clone: A junction boundary mismatches the germline segment, possibly from a read error. This chain links TRBV4-3 with TRBJ1-1; maybe TRBD1 (6 bases). The germline CDR1 and CDR2 sequences are LGHNA and YSLEER. CDR3 length: 15 amino acids. The CDR3 DNA reads as TGCGCCAACAGCCAAGAGGGGGGGCTGTTGACTGAAGCTTTCTTT. Translation gives CANSQEGGLLTEAFF.

The J gene is TRBJ2-7, the V gene TRBV27; TRBD1 agrees at 12 bases. CDR3 size: 15 residues. Germline values: CDR1 MNHEY, CDR2 SMNVEV (reference sequence). The ends lost 0 bases at V and 5 bases at J; junction bases unmatched: 2. The CDR3, as DNA: TGTGCCAGCAGTTTATCCGGGACAGGGGGCCACGAGCAGTACTTC. It codes for CASSLSGTGGHEQYF.

Comment on this clone: The sample contains more than one DNA sequence encoding this CDR3. The J gene is TRBJ1-1, the V gene TRBV11-3; tentative D call: TRBD1 (6 bases). Trimming pared 3 bases from V and 0 bases from J, leaving 11 bases between. CDR1 SGHNT and CDR2 YENEEA come from the germline V gene. The CDR3 has 15 residues. The CDR3 is CASSFKGQLNTEAFF. The DNA of the CDR3 is TGTGCCAGCAGCTTTAAAGGACAGTTGAACACTGAAGCTTTCTTT.

V usage is TRBV14 and J usage is TRBJ2-1; D unclear. Trimming cost V 0 bases and J 10 bases, with 10 bases left between them. The CDR3 sequence is 13 residues long. From germline, CDR1 is SGHDN and CDR2 FVKESK. The CDR3 sequence is CASSQDGIPEQFF. Written as DNA, the CDR3 is TGTGCCAGCAGCCAAGACGGTATTCCGGAGCAGTTCTTC.

This rearrangement joins TRBV27 to TRBJ2-3; D perhaps matches TRBD2 (7 bases). This CDR3 region has 18 residues. The V end lost 7 bases, the J end lost 2 bases, and 25 bases lay between the germline ends. Germline CDR1 MNHEY, CDR2 SMNVEV (reference sequence). DNA for the CDR3: TGTGCCAGCATCCCCGCCGGGGGGCCTCAACCAAACACAGATACGCAGTATTTT. This gives the protein CASIPAGGPQPNTDTQYF.

This chain connects TRBV6-1 to TRBJ1-1; D may be TRBD1 (5 bases). Trimming removed 4 bases from V and 3 bases from J, with 15 bases in between. Germline CDR1 is MNHNS and CDR2 is SASEGT. The CDR3 sequence is 15 residues long. CDR3: CASSVIQGSHTEAFF. The CDR3 nucleotides read TGTGCCAGCAGTGTTATTCAGGGTTCTCACACTGAAGCTTTCTTT.

The chain uses TRBV4-3 and TRBJ2-7, with a possible D match to TRBD2 (5 bases). Looked up from germline, CDR1 is LGHNA and CDR2 is YSLEER. The CDR3 runs 17 residues. The V end lost 4 bases, the J end lost 0 bases, and 19 bases lay between the germline ends. The CDR3 sequence: CASSLLTSGESSYEQYF. CDR3 nucleotide sequence: TGCGCCAGCAGCCTCCTAACATCCGGGGAGAGCTCCTACGAGCAGTACTTC.

V gene TRBV5-1 combines with J gene TRBJ2-1, with unresolved D. The CDR3 length is 12 residues. CDR1 is SGHRS and CDR2 is YFSETQ in the germline V gene. Trimming pared 1 base from V and 5 bases from J, leaving 4 bases between. CDR3 nucleotides: TGCGCCAGCAGCTTGCTAGACAATGAGCAGTTCTTC. This codes for CASSLLDNEQFF. The whole variable domain, filled in from reference TRBV5-1 and TRBJ2-1, reads KAGVTQTPRYLIKTRGQQVTLSCSPISGHRSVSWYQQTPGQGLQFLFEYFSETQRNKGNFPGRFSGRQFSNSRSEMNVSTLELGDSALYLCASSLLDNEQFFGPGTRLTVL.

This sequence joins TRBV5-4 and TRBJ2-7, with 7 bases lining up with TRBD1. V lost 5 bases and J lost 3; bases outside the gene matches: 5. CDR3 length equals 13 residues. Per the germline V gene, CDR1 is SGHNT and CDR2 is YYREEE (reference sequence). CDR3 sequence: CASSFQGDYEQYF. The CDR3 nucleotides are TGTGCCAGCAGTTTTCAGGGGGACTACGAGCAGTACTTC.

This clone was picked up one time. The rearrangement joins TRBV19 to TRBJ2-2; 10 nucleotides agree with TRBD1. J was trimmed by 9 bases and V by 8 bases; bases with no gene match: 3. Per germline, CDR1 LNHDA and CDR2 SQIVND (reference sequence). This CDR3 region has 12 residues. This chain's CDR3 is CASRTGGWELFF. In DNA, the CDR3 is TGTGCCAGTCGGACAGGGGGTTGGGAGCTGTTTTTT.

This chain links TRBV11-2 with TRBJ2-2; TRBD1 agrees at 9 bases. Losses at the gene ends were 3 bases for V and 7 bases for J; bases not matched to a gene: 6. CDR3 length: 15 amino acids. Germline V gives CDR1 SGHAT, CDR2 FQNNGV. The CDR3: CASSFGDRVGGELFF. CDR3 in DNA: TGTGCCAGCAGCTTTGGGGACAGGGTTGGCGGGGAGCTGTTTTTT.

The chain employs TRBV27 and TRBJ2-7; D unresolved. In germline, CDR1 is MNHEY, CDR2 SMNVEV (reference sequence). V was cut by 3 bases and J by 3 bases, with 9 bases left in between. The length of the CDR3 is 13 residues. The CDR3 bases are TGTGCCAGCAGTTTGGCCAGAAACTACGAGCAGTACTTC. Protein: CASSLARNYEQYF.

This chain joins TRBV28 and TRBJ1-5; 8 bases fit TRBD1. The trim removed 1 base at V and 6 bases at J, leaving 2 bases unmatched. This CDR3 has 14 amino acids. Looked up from germline, CDR1 is MDHEN and CDR2 is SYDVKM. The CDR3 sequence: CASSLSGQGQPQHF. The CDR3 nucleotides are TGTGCCAGCAGTTTATCCGGACAGGGTCAGCCCCAGCATTTT.

This chain joins TRBV2 and TRBJ2-1; a possible D gene is TRBD2 (5 bases). CDR3 length: 15 residues. Deletions cut 2 bases from V and 0 bases from J, with 8 bases between. Germline values: CDR1 SNHLY, CDR2 FYNNEI. In DNA, the CDR3 is TGTGCCAGCAGTGAATCCCGGGACTCCTACAATGAGCAGTTCTTC. Protein product: CASSESRDSYNEQFF.